This TCR beta chain was sequenced for a study of blood T cell repertoires in COVID-19. On the study more broadly: Acute and convalescent COVID-19 samples came from the United States, Italy and Spain. From T cells, B-cell-depleted T cells, or PBMCs came the material, which was cDNA or gDNA.

CDR3 length: 17 residues. The germline V and J ends were trimmed by 3 bases and 2 bases, with 14 bases remaining between them. Germline lookup yields CDR1 LNHDA and CDR2 SQIVND (reference sequence). As handled by the study authors: By means of reference gene primer amplification, nucleated cell counts were estimated. Clones were sequenced by immunoSEQ multiplex PCR, and TCRdb holds only the in-frame ones, with some missing. For V, J and clone size, that table is used; D and trimming come from the DNA. The sample shows around 120,000 clones, about 78% of them seen only once. V and J are TRBV19 and TRBJ2-6; D perhaps matches TRBD2 (5 bases). The source of this sequence is a man aged 65-85 years with acute or convalescent COVID-19. Sequencing was carried out using peripheral blood. The CDR3 spells CASSIPPRGPGANVLTF. The CDR3 coding sequence is TGTGCCAGTAGTATTCCCCCTCGGGGTCCTGGGGCCAACGTCCTGACTTTC.